A single sample gave rise to the 10 T cell receptor beta chains below, sequenced in a study of cytomegalovirus exposure and HLA in healthy donors. This PCR relied on a set of 60 Vbeta primers and 13 Jbeta primers. Data came from immunoSEQ multiplex PCR; TCRdb stores just in-frame clones and leaves some out. Of 150,000 to 200,000 clones in the sample, around three quarters were seen once. Material: PBMCs. Source of these receptors: a man between 40 and 49 years old in good health and CMV-seronegative.

V usage is TRBV5-1 and J usage is TRBJ2-3, with 9 bases fitting TRBD2. The CDR3 loop spans 15 amino acids. Germline CDR1 and CDR2: SGHRS and YFSETQ. Unmatched junction bases numbered 4, after V lost 4 bases and J lost 1 base. The CDR3 coding sequence is TGCGCCAGCAGCCTACTAGCGGGCCGCACAGATACGCAGTATTTT. This encodes CASSLLAGRTDTQYF. Using reference TRBV5-1 and TRBJ2-3 for the parts outside the CDR3, the full variable domain is KAGVTQTPRYLIKTRGQQVTLSCSPISGHRSVSWYQQTPGQGLQFLFEYFSETQRNKGNFPGRFSGRQFSNSRSEMNVSTLELGDSALYLCASSLLAGRTDTQYFGPGTRLTVL.

The gene calls are TRBV5-8 and TRBJ2-3; TRBD2 is a possible D gene (5 bases). V shed 3 bases and J shed 5 bases, with 7 bases lying between them. The germline CDR1 and CDR2 sequences are SGHTS and YDEGEE. This CDR3 is 12 amino acids long. The DNA of the CDR3 is TGTGCCAGCAGCTCGGAGGTAGATACGCAGTATTTT. Translation gives CASSSEVDTQYF.

This sequence joins TRBV15 and TRBJ2-7, with D perhaps matching TRBD1 (6 bases). V was clipped by 5 bases and J by 6 bases, with 20 bases between them. From germline, CDR1 is LNHNV and CDR2 YYDKDF (reference sequence). The CDR3 extends over 15 amino acids. This CDR3 reads CATSPRVAGAGEQYF. The CDR3 DNA follows: TGTGCCACCAGCCCCCGGGTAGCAGGGGCAGGCGAGCAGTACTTC.

This sequence joins TRBV5-4 and TRBJ2-1; the D is unclear. V gave up 2 bases and J gave up 6 bases, with 12 bases separating them. The CDR3 is 14 amino acids. The germline gives CDR1 SGHNT, CDR2 YYREEE (reference sequence). The CDR3 is CASSFGGAPNEQFF. The CDR3 DNA reads as TGTGCCAGCAGCTTCGGCGGAGCGCCCAATGAGCAGTTCTTC.

The J gene is TRBJ2-7, the V gene TRBV30; 7 bases fit TRBD2. The CDR3 runs 14 residues. Per the germline V gene, CDR1 is GTSNPN and CDR2 is SVGIG (reference sequence). The V gene end was trimmed by 1 base and the J gene end by 0 bases; junction bases not matched to a gene: 3. The CDR3 loop reads CAWSEGLSSYEQYF. CDR3 DNA sequence: TGTGCCTGGAGTGAGGGACTAAGCTCCTACGAGCAGTACTTC.

The chain employs TRBV5-4 and TRBJ2-7; weak D call: TRBD1 (5 bases). The V end lost 5 bases, the J end lost 6 bases, and 15 bases lay between the germline ends. Germline V CDR1 and CDR2: SGHNT, YYREEE (reference sequence). The CDR3 loop spans 13 amino acids. In DNA form, the CDR3 reads TGTGCCAGCAGTAAACCTGGGGCCCTCGAGCAGTACTTC. Residues: CASSKPGALEQYF.

This clone has a handful of counts. V gene TRBV5-4 combines with J gene TRBJ2-2; 9 bases agree with TRBD1. The germline gives CDR1 SGHNT, CDR2 YYREEE (reference sequence). The CDR3 has 16 amino acids. V was pared by 3 bases and J by 6 bases, with 9 bases of the junction left unmatched. DNA of the CDR3: TGTGCCAGCAGCTGGGGTCACAGGGGGCTGCCCGGGGAGCTGTTTTTT. It is translated as CASSWGHRGLPGELFF.

The chain employs TRBV5-4 and TRBJ2-7; 7 bases map to TRBD2. Looked up from germline, CDR1 is SGHNT and CDR2 is YYREEE (reference sequence). V shed 0 bases and J 2 bases; nucleotides not matched to a gene: 5. This CDR3 contains 15 residues. In nucleotides, the CDR3 is TGTGCCAGCAGCTTGGGGCTAGCGGAACCCTACGAGCAGTACTTC. Translated: CASSLGLAEPYEQYF. The variable domain in full, with the rest retrieved from reference TRBV5-4 and TRBJ2-7, is ETGVTQSPTHLIKTRGQQVTLRCSSQSGHNTVSWYQQALGQGPQFIFQYYREEENGRGNFPPRFSGLQFPNYSSELNVNALELDDSALYLCASSLGLAEPYEQYFGPGTRLTVT.

The gene calls are TRBV7-2 and TRBJ2-7; 9 bases agree with TRBD1. The length of the CDR3 is 14 residues. V gave up 1 base and J gave up 12 bases; unmatched junction bases: 10. Germline assignment: CDR1 SGHTA and CDR2 FQGNSA. The CDR3 reads CASSLGGQGLGSYF. CDR3 bases: TGTGCCAGCAGCTTAGGGGGACAGGGTTTAGGATCGTACTTC. The full variable domain, completed using reference TRBV7-2 and TRBJ2-7, is GAGVSQSPSNKVTEKGKDVELRCDPISGHTALYWYRQSLGQGLEFLIYFQGNSAPDKSGLPSDRFSAERTGGSVSTLTIQRTQQEDSAVYLCASSLGGQGLGSYFGPGTRLTVT.

This chain links TRBV27 with TRBJ2-5; 9 bases map to TRBD2. V trimming: 7 bases; J trimming: 5 bases; junction bases outside the gene matches: 11. The CDR3 is 15 amino acids. From germline, CDR1 is MNHEY and CDR2 SMNVEV (reference sequence). CDR3 amino acids: CASKPVSGRLETQYF. The CDR3 nucleotides read TGTGCCAGCAAGCCCGTTAGCGGGAGATTGGAGACCCAGTACTTC.